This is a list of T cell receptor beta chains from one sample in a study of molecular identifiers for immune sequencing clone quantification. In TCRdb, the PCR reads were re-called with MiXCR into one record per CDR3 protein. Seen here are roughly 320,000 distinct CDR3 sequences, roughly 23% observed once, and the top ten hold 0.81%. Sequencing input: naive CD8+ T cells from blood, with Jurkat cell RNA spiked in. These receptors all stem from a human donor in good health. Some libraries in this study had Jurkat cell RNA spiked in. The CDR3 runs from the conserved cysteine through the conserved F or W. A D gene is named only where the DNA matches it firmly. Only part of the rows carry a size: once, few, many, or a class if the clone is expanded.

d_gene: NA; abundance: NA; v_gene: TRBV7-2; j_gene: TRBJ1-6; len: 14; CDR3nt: TGTGCCAGCAGCTTAGGTTCCTACAGGTCGCCCCTCCACTTT; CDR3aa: CASSLGSYRSPLHF
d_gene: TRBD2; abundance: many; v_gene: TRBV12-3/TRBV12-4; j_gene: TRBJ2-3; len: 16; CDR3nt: TGTGCCAGCAGTCCCGCCCGACTAGCGAGAGCAGGTACGCAGTATTTT; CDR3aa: CASSPARLARAGTQYF
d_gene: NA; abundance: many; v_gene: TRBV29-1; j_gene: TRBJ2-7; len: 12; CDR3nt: TGCAGCGTGGGTTTGGGGACCTACGAGCAGTACTTC; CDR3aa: CSVGLGTYEQYF
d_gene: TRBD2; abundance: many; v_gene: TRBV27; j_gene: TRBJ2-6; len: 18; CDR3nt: TGTGCCAGCAGTTACCTTCTGCTAGCGGGAGTTGGGGCCAACGTCCTGACTTTC; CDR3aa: CASSYLLLAGVGANVLTF
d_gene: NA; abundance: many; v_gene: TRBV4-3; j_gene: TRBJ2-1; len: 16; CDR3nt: TGCGCCAGCAGCCAAGAGTACAGGGATTCCTACAATGAGCAGTTCTTC; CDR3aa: CASSQEYRDSYNEQFF
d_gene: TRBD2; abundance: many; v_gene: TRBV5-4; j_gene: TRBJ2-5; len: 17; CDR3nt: TGTGCCAGCAGCTTGACTAGCGGGGGGCCGTTACAAGAGACCCAGTACTTC; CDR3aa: CASSLTSGGPLQETQYF
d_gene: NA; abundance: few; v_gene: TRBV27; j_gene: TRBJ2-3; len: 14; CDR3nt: TGTGCCAATGACTGGCGGGGAAGCACAGATACGCAGTATTTT; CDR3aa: CANDWRGSTDTQYF
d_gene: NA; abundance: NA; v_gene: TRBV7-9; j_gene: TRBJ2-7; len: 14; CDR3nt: TGTGCCAGCAGCTCCTCGACAGCGGACTACGAGCAGTACTTC; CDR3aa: CASSSSTADYEQYF
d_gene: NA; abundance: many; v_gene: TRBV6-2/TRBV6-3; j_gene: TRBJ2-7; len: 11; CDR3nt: TGTGCCAGCAGTTACTACCACGAGCAGTACTTC; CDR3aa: CASSYYHEQYF
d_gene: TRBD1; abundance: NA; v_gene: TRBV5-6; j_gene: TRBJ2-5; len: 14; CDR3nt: TGTGCCAACAGCCCCGGGACAGGGGGCGAGACCCAGTACTTC; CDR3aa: CANSPGTGGETQYF
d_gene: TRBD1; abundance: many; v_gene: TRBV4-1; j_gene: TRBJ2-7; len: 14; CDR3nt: TGCGCCAGCAGCCAAGTGCAGGGGGACTACGAGCAGTACTTC; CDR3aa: CASSQVQGDYEQYF
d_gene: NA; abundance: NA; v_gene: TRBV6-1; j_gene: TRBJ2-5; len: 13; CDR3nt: TGTGCCAGCAGTGATTCGCCATCTTGGACCCAGTACTTC; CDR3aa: CASSDSPSWTQYF
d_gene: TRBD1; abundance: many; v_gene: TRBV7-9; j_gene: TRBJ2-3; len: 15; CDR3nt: TGTGCCAGCAGCCGACAGGGGGCGAAGACAGATACGCAGTATTTT; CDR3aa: CASSRQGAKTDTQYF
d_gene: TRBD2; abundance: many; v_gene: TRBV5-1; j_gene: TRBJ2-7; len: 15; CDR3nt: TGCGCCAGCAGCTTGGTTAGGACTAGCACCCACGAGCAGTACTTC; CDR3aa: CASSLVRTSTHEQYF
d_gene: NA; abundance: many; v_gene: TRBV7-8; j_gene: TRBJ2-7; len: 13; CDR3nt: TGTGCCAGCAGCCCTGGGACAAAATACGAGCAGTACTTC; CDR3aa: CASSPGTKYEQYF
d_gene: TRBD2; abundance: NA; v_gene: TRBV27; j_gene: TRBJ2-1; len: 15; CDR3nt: TGTGCCAGCAGTTTAATGGGGACTACACACAATGAGCAGTTCTTC; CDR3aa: CASSLMGTTHNEQFF
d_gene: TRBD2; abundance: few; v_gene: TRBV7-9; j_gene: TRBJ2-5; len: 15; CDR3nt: TGTGCCAGCAGCTTAGCAGCGGGAGACGGAGAGACCCAGTACTTC; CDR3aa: CASSLAAGDGETQYF
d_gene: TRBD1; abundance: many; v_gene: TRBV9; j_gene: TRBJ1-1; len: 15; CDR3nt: TGTGCCAGCAGCGTAGGGGGACAGGGGAACACTGAAGCTTTCTTT; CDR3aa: CASSVGGQGNTEAFF
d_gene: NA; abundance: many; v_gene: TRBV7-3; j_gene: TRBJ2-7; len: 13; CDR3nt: TGTGCCAGCAGCACAACACAGGGTAACGAGCAGTACTTC; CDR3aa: CASSTTQGNEQYF
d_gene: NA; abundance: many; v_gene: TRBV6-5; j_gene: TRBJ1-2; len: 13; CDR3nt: TGTGCCAGCAGTTTGGGTGGGTCGCGGGGCTACACCTTC; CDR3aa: CASSLGGSRGYTF
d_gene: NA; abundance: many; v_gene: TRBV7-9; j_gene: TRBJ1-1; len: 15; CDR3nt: TGTGCCAGCAGCTTAGGGCCTGGGGAAGGCACTGAAGCTTTCTTT; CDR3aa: CASSLGPGEGTEAFF
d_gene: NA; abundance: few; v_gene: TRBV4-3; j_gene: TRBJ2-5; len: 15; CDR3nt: TGCGCCAGCAGCCAAGATCGACAGAAGAAAGAGACCCAGTACTTC; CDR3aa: CASSQDRQKKETQYF
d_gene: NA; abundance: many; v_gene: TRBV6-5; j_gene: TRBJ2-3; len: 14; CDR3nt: TGTGCCAGCAGTTACTCGACTCTAGGAGATACGCAGTATTTT; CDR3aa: CASSYSTLGDTQYF
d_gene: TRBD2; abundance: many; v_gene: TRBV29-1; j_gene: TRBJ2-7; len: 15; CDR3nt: TGCAGCGTTGTTTCACCGGGAGGACTGAGCTACGAGCAGTACTTC; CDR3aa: CSVVSPGGLSYEQYF
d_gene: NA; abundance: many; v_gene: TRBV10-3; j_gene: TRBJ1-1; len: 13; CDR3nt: TGTGCCATCAGTGACCCATTTAACACTGAAGCTTTCTTT; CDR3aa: CAISDPFNTEAFF
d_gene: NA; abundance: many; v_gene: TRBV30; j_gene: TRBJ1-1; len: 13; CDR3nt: TGTGCCTGGAGTACAGGGATGAACACTGAAGCTTTCTTT; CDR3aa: CAWSTGMNTEAFF
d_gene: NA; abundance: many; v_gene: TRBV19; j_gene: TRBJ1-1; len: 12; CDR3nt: TGTGCCAGTAGTATGGGTAGCACTGAAGCTTTCTTT; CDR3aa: CASSMGSTEAFF
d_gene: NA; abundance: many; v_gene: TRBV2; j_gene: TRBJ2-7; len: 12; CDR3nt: TGTGCCAGCGGGGGAAACTCCTACGAGCAGTACTTC; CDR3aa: CASGGNSYEQYF
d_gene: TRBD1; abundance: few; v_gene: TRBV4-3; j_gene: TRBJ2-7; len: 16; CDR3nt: TGCGCCAGCAGCCTGGGGGCCGGACAGGGCTCCTACGAGCAGTACTTC; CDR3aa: CASSLGAGQGSYEQYF
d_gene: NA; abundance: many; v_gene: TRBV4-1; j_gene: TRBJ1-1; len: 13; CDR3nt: TGCGCCAGCAGCCAGACAGTAAACACTGAAGCTTTCTTT; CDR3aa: CASSQTVNTEAFF
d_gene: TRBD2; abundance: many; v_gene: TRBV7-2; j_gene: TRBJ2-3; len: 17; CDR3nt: TGTGCCAGCAGGTGGACTAGCGGGAGCGGAGTGATAGATACGCAGTATTTT; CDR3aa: CASRWTSGSGVIDTQYF
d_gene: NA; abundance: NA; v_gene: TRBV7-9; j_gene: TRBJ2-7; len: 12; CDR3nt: TGTGCCAGCAGCCCAGGGGGGGGAGGGCAGTACTTC; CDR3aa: CASSPGGGGQYF
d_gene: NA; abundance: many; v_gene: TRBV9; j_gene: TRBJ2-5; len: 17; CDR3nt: TGTGCCAGCAGCGTAACCCAGGGGATGGGAGGCCAAGAGACCCAGTACTTC; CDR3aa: CASSVTQGMGGQETQYF
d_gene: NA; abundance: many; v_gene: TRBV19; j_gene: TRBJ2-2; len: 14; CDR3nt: TGTGCCAGTAGTAGGGGGAGCCCCACCGGGGAGCTGTTTTTT; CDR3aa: CASSRGSPTGELFF
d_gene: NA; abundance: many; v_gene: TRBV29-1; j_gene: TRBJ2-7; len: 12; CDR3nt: TGCAGCGTTGCCGGGCTAACCTACGAGCAGTACTTC; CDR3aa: CSVAGLTYEQYF
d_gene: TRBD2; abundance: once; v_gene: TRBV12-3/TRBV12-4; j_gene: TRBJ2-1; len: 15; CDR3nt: TGTGCCAGCAGAAATAGCGGGAACCTTGGGAATGAGCAGTTCTTC; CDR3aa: CASRNSGNLGNEQFF
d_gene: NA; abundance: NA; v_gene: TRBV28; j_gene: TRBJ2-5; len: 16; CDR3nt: TGTGCCGGCAGTGTACCGACAGGCTCGTACCAGGAGACCCAGTACTTC; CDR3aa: CAGSVPTGSYQETQYF
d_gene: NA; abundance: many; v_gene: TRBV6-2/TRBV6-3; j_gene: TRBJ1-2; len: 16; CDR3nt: TGTGCCAGCAGTTACCTGACCCTATGGACAGCTCTTGGCTACACCTTC; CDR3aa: CASSYLTLWTALGYTF
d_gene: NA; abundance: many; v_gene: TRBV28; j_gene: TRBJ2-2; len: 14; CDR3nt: TGTGCCAGCAGCCCGGGACAAGAGACCGGGGAGCTGTTTTTT; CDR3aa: CASSPGQETGELFF
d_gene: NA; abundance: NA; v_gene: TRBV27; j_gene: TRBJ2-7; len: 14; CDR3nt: TGTGCCAGCAGTTTATCGACACAGGGCTACGAGCAGTACTTC; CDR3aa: CASSLSTQGYEQYF
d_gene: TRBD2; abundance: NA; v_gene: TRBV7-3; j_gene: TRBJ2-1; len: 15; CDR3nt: TGTGCCGGCAGCTTACTAGCGGGAGAGATGAATGAGCAGTTCTTC; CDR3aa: CAGSLLAGEMNEQFF
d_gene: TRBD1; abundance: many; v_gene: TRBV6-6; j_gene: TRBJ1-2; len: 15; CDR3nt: TGTGCCAGCAGTTACTCAGGGACAGGGAAAAGTGGCTACACCTTC; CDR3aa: CASSYSGTGKSGYTF
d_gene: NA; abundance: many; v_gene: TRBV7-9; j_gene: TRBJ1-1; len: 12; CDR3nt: TGTGCCAGCAGCTTAAGTCTCACTGAAGCTTTCTTT; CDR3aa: CASSLSLTEAFF
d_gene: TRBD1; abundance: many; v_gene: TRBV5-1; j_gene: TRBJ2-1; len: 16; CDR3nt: TGCGCCAGCAGCATACGACAGGGGGCCTCCTACAATGAGCAGTTCTTC; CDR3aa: CASSIRQGASYNEQFF
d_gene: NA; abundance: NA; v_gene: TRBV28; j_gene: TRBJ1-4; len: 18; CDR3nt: TGTGCCAGCAGTTCCCCGGACAGTCACCTTGCAACTAATGAAAAACTGTTTTTT; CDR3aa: CASSSPDSHLATNEKLFF
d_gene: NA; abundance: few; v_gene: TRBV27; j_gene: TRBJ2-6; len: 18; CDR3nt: TGTGCCAGCAGTTTATTGGCCAGGTCCCGCTCTGGGGCCAACGTCCTGACTTTC; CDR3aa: CASSLLARSRSGANVLTF
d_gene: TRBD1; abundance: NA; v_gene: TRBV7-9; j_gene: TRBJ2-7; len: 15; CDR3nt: TGTGCCAGCAGCACGACAGGGGTACAATCCTACGAGCAGTACTTC; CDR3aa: CASSTTGVQSYEQYF
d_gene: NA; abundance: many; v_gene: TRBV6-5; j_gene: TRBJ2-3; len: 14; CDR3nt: TGTGCCAGCAGTTACTCGAGATTCCCAGATACGCAGTATTTT; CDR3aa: CASSYSRFPDTQYF
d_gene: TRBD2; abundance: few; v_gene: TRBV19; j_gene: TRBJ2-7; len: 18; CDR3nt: TGTGCCAGTAGTGCCGGACTAGCGGAAAGACCTTTTCCCTACGAGCAGTACTTC; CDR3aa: CASSAGLAERPFPYEQYF